The subject of this entry is one T cell receptor (beta chain). What it binds is unknown. Between the trimmed V and J ends, which lost 3 bases and 3 bases, there was a span of 17 bases. Germline V CDR1 and CDR2: KGHSH, LQKENI. This CDR3 region has 16 residues. Time point here: week 23, last vaccination. Doses consisted of 300 ug of mutant IDH1 20-mer peptide each, paired with topical imiquimod. The sample originates from a study of a mutant IDH1 vaccine in newly diagnosed glioma. At the level of the study: Radiotherapy alone preceded vaccination by 4-6 weeks; alternatively, vaccination started with temozolomide cycles. Treated individuals were about 62% male and 37.5% female, averaging 40.4 years of age.

Study outcomes and limitations: It was over 85% of patients that developed vaccine-induced immune responses. Alterations occurring in top peripheral T cell clonotypes seemed unrelated to pseudoprogression.

Repertoires were generated with immunoSEQ multiplex PCR, while TCRdb's copy carries only in-frame clones and drops some. The sample has roughly 70,000 clones, around 82% seen once; the top ten hold 13%. J is TRBJ1-1 and V is TRBV18, with D possibly being TRBD1 (6 bases). The TCR originated in a man between 18 and 35 years old with glioma. Sample: PBMCs, taken from a glioma patient whose treatment included an IDH1 peptide vaccine. The CDR3 loop reads CASSPIIQGGDTEAFF. The CDR3 bases are TGTGCCAGCTCACCTATCATACAGGGAGGTGACACTGAAGCTTTCTTT. The full variable domain, rest sourced from reference TRBV18 and TRBJ1-1, is NAGVMQNPRHLVRRRGQEARLRCSPMKGHSHVYWYRQLPEEGLKFMVYLQKENIIDESGMPKERFSAEFPKEGPSILRIQQVVRGDSAAYFCASSPIIQGGDTEAFFGQGTRLTVV.